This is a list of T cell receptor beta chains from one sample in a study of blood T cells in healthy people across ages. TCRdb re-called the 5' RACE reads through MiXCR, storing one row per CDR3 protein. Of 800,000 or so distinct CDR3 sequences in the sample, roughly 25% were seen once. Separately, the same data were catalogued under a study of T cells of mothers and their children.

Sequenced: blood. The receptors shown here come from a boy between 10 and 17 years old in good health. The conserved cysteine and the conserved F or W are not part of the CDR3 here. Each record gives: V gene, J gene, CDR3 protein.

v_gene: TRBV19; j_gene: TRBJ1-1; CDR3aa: ASRGQGYTEAF
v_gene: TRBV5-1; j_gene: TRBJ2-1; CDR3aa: ASSLPNNNEQF
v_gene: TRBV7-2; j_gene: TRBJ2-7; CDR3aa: ASSLVGTGAWREQY
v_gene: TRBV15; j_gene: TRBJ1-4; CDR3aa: ATSRDNRATNEKLF
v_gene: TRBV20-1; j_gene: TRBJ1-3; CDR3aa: SADSGGSGNTIY
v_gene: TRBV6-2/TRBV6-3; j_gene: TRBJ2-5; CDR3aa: ASRPNLGGETQY
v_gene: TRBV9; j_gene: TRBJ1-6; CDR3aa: ASSVGTSYNSPLH
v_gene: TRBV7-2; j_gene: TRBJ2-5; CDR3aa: ASSAWWETQY
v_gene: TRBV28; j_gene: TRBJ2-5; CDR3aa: ASSGDRGIGTQY
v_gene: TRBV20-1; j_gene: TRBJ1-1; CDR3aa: SALGRGQLNTEAF
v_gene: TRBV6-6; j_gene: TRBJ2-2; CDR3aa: ASRQDLALTGELF
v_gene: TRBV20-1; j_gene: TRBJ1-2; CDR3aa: SARDQGQPLGYT
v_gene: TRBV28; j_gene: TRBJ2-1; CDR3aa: ASSSGPLRSYNEQF
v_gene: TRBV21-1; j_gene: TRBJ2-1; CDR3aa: ATPVRGSYNEQF
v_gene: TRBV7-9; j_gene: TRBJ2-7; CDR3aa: ASSPPSVSSYEQY
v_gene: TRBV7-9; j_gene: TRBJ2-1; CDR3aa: ASSLDLDEQF
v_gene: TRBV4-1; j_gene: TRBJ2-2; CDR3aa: ASKGSGLGTGELF
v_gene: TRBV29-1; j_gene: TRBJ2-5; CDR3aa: SVVDPGLAWETQY
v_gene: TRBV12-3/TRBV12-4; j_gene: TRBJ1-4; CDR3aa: ASSFQGEKLF
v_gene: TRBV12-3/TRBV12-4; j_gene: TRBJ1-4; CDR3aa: ASTQAGEKLF
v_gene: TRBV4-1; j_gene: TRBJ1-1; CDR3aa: ASSQRVLRGTEAF
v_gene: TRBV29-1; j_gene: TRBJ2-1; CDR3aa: SVDGGRAYNEQF
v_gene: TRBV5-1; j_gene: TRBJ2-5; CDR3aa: ADQDVKTQY
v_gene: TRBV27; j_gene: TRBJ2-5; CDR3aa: ASSTDRTGRKGETQY
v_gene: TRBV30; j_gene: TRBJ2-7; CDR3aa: AWSVGYEQY
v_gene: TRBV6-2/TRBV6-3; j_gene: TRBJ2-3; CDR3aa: ARNPRDQTQY
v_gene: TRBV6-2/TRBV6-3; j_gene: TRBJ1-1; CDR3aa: ASRSGQGEAF
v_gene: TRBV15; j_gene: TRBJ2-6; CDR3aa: ATRQSGANVLT
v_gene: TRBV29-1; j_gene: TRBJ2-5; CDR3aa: SVEDPMDYQETQY
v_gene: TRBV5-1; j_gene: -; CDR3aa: ASSPFLGEQY
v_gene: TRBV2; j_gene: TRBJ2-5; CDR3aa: ASSDAAPRETQY
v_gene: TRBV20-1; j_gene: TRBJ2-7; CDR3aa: SGWGQWIHEQY
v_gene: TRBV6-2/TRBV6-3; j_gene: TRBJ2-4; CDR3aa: ASSYGAENIQY
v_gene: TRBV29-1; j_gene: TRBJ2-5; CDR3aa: SVQAGGPGTQY
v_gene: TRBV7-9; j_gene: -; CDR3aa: ASSFYEGGVYEQY
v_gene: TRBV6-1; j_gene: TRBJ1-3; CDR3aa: ASSRGQSGSGNTIY
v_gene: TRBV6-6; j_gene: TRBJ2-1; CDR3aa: ASTEDRGNEQF
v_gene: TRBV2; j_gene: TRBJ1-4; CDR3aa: ASSYGPGGDEKLF
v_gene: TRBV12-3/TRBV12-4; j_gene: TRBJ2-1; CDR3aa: ASTVTLEQF
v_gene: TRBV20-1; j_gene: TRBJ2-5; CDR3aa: SVQAGRGETQY
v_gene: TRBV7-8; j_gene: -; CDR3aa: ASSQREGAYEQY
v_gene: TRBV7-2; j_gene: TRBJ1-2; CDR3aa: ASSFPRTGDYGYT
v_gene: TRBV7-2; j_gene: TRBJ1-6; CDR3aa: ASRTGTGAYSPLH
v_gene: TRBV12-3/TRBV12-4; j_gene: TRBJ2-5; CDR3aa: ASSFRTSVQETQY